The 24 T cell receptor beta chains in this list originate from one sample, sequenced in a study of blood T cell repertoires in COVID-19. Sequencing used immunoSEQ multiplex PCR; TCRdb keeps in-frame clones, though not all of them. The sample contains approximately 250,000 clones, around 86% of which appear only once. The specimen was peripheral blood. These receptors all come from a middle-aged man with active or convalescent COVID-19.

This clone was detected only a few times. This chain joins TRBV7-9 and TRBJ1-3; D gene ambiguous. Germline assignment: CDR1 SEHNR and CDR2 FQNEAQ (reference sequence). This CDR3 is 14 amino acids long. The V end was cut by 7 bases, the J end by 2 bases, with 12 bases between. The CDR3 bases are TGTGCCAGCACCCAGAACACCGCTGGAAACACCATATATTTT. Encoded protein: CASTQNTAGNTIYF.

This chain uses TRBV15 with TRBJ1-2; maybe TRBD1 (6 bases). CDR3 length: 16 amino acids. Germline assignment: CDR1 LNHNV and CDR2 YYDKDF (reference sequence). V was pared by 0 bases and J by 2 bases, with 13 bases between. CDR3 coding DNA: TGTGCCACCAGCAGAGATGCGGGGGCTGGGAACTATGGCTACACCTTC. Amino acid sequence: CATSRDAGAGNYGYTF.

The chain links TRBV29-1 to TRBJ2-1, with TRBD2 matching 9 bases. The CDR3 covers 16 residues. CDR1 SQVTM and CDR2 ANQGSEA come from the germline V gene. V lost 1 base, J lost 7 bases, and 11 bases stayed unmatched. The CDR3 DNA sequence: TGCAGCGTTGAAGCCCCGTTTGGTAGCGGGAGAAATGAGCAGTTCTTC. Translation: CSVEAPFGSGRNEQFF.

The CDR3 nucleotides are TGTGCCAGCAGCTTGGGCAGGGGGCCCCTTTTCTCCTACGAGCAGTACTTC. It specifies CASSLGRGPLFSYEQYF. The rearrangement uses TRBV5-6 and TRBJ2-7, with 8 bases identical to TRBD1. J was trimmed by 0 bases and V by 0 bases; bases with no gene match: 8. This CDR3 is built from 17 residues. Germline CDR1 SGHDT, CDR2 YYEEEE. The full variable domain, its missing parts supplied by reference TRBV5-6 and TRBJ2-7, is DAGVTQSPTHLIKTRGQQVTLRCSPKSGHDTVSWYQQALGQGPQFIFQYYEEEERQRGNFPDRFSGHQFPNYSSELNVNALLLGDSALYLCASSLGRGPLFSYEQYFGPGTRLTVT.

The chain joins TRBV18 to TRBJ1-1; no reliable D call. The CDR3 length is 11 residues. V was trimmed by 3 bases and J by 5 bases, leaving 4 bases between them. From germline, CDR1 is KGHSH and CDR2 LQKENI. CDR3 protein: CASSPQTEAFF. The CDR3 region has the DNA TGTGCCAGCTCACCTCAGACTGAAGCTTTCTTT.

This clone was seen only once. V gene TRBV28 combines with J gene TRBJ2-3; 13 nucleotides align to TRBD2. The length of the CDR3 is 19 residues. The V and J ends lost 2 bases and 5 bases, in that order; junction bases with no gene match: 13. Germline CDR1 and CDR2: MDHEN and SYDVKM. This CDR3 is CASSLPRAWTSGGGDTQYF. The CDR3 DNA reads as TGTGCCAGCAGTTTACCCCGAGCCTGGACTAGCGGGGGTGGAGATACGCAGTATTTT.

The chain combines TRBV21-1 with TRBJ2-2; the table's D call of TRBD1 was not tested on the DNA. TRBV21-1 is a listed pseudogene. The CDR3 has 20 amino acids. As DNA, the CDR3 is TGTGCCAGCAGCAAAGACCCTACGACAGGGCGTGAAGGAAACACCGGGGAGCTGTTTTTT. Protein: CASSKDPTTGREGNTGELFF.

J is TRBJ1-1 and V is TRBV25-1; no definite D call. The germline V gene encodes CDR1 MGHDK and CDR2 SYGVNS. The CDR3 covers 15 residues. V was shortened by 2 bases and J by 3 bases, with 13 bases between the two germline ends. The CDR3 reads CASSEGLTGDTEAFF. The DNA of the CDR3 is TGTGCCAGCAGTGAAGGACTGACGGGAGACACTGAAGCTTTCTTT. Together with reference TRBV25-1 and TRBJ1-1, the CDR3 gives the full variable domain: EADIYQTPRYLVIGTGKKITLECSQTMGHDKMYWYQQDPGMELHLIHYSYGVNSTEKGDLSSESTVSRIRTEHFPLTLESARPSHTSQYLCASSEGLTGDTEAFFGQGTRLTVV.

The genes are TRBV7-6 and TRBJ1-5, with D hard to call. The germline V gene has CDR1 SGHVS and CDR2 FNYEAQ. This CDR3 is built from 15 residues. Trimming left V 4 bases short and J 4 bases short, with 14 bases between. CDR3 nucleotide sequence: TGTGCCAGCAGCTCCGAGCGGGGTTTTAATCAGCCCCAGCATTTT. Its translation is CASSSERGFNQPQHF.

This clone was seen more than once but under ten times. The J gene is TRBJ1-3, the V gene TRBV19, with D possibly being TRBD1 (6 bases). Germline loops: CDR1 LNHDA, CDR2 SQIVND (reference sequence). V lost 5 bases to trimming and J lost 2 bases, with 7 bases between them. The CDR3 totals 13 residues. CDR3 protein: CASSPGAGNTIYF. CDR3 DNA sequence: TGTGCCAGTAGTCCAGGGGCTGGAAACACCATATATTTT.

This rearrangement joins TRBV6-5 to TRBJ1-6; tentative D call: TRBD1 (5 bases). The V end lost 6 bases, the J end lost 7 bases, and 10 bases lay between the germline ends. The CDR3 is made up of 13 amino acids. The germline V gene encodes CDR1 MNHEY and CDR2 SVGAGI. CDR3 in DNA: TGTGCCAGCAGGGGCAGGGCAAATTCACCCCTCCACTTT. It is translated as CASRGRANSPLHF.

This rearrangement joins TRBV3-1 (or the pseudogene TRBV3-2) to TRBJ2-7; no clear D gene. Trimming shortened V by 0 bases and J by 6 bases, and 15 bases separated the two germline ends. Germline V gives CDR1 LGHDT, CDR2 YNNKEL (reference sequence). The CDR3 totals 15 residues. The chain's CDR3 is CASSQDLLGSGEQYF. CDR3 coding DNA: TGTGCCAGCAGCCAAGATCTATTAGGATCGGGCGAGCAGTACTTC.

The gene calls are TRBV6-5 and TRBJ1-6; 7 bases map to TRBD1. Losses at the gene ends were 5 bases for V and 10 bases for J; bases not matched to a gene: 8. Germline CDR1 reads MNHEY; CDR2 reads SVGAGI. This CDR3 is 14 amino acids long. CDR3 protein: CASSRQGEDSPLHF. CDR3 DNA sequence: TGTGCCAGCAGTCGACAGGGAGAAGACTCACCCCTCCACTTT.

This rearrangement joins TRBV11-1 to TRBJ2-2, with a possible D match to TRBD2 (5 bases). V was pared by 6 bases and J by 6 bases, with 17 bases between. CDR1 is SGHAT and CDR2 is FQDESV in the germline V gene (reference sequence). The CDR3 length is 15 residues. The CDR3 is CASSYRRSSSGELFF. In DNA, the CDR3 is TGTGCCAGCAGTTATAGAAGGTCTAGCTCCGGGGAGCTGTTTTTT.

The V gene is TRBV7-3, the J gene TRBJ2-1; 11 bases are shared with TRBD2. CDR3 length: 14 amino acids. J was trimmed by 10 bases and V by 5 bases; bases with no gene match: 7. Germline V lookup: CDR1 SGHTA, CDR2 FQGTGA. CDR3 nucleotides: TGTGCCAGCAGCACCGGACTAGCGGGCGCCGAGCAGTTCTTC. Protein: CASSTGLAGAEQFF.

This chain connects TRBV6-5 to TRBJ1-1; possibly TRBD1 for D (5 bases). Trimming pared 8 bases from V and 5 bases from J, leaving 9 bases between. Germline values: CDR1 MNHEY, CDR2 SVGAGI. The CDR3 is 11 residues long. CDR3 loop: CASRRGTEAFF. In DNA, the CDR3 is TGTGCCAGCCGGCGGGGGACTGAAGCTTTCTTT.

The chain is built from TRBV5-1 and TRBJ1-2, with D tentatively TRBD1 (5 bases). V shed 2 bases and J shed 6 bases, with 17 bases lying between them. From germline, CDR1 is SGHRS and CDR2 YFSETQ. The CDR3 extends over 15 amino acids. This CDR3 is CASSLTGDRYDGYTF. The CDR3 DNA reads TGCGCCAGCAGCTTAACAGGAGATCGGTACGATGGCTACACCTTC.

The rearrangement joins TRBV6-6 to TRBJ1-1; D is unresolved. In germline, CDR1 is MNHNY, CDR2 SVGAGI (reference sequence). V lost 2 bases to trimming and J lost 0 bases, with 7 bases between them. This CDR3 region has 14 residues. The CDR3 region is CASSYDTVNTEAFF. CDR3 nucleotides: TGTGCCAGCAGTTACGACACGGTGAACACTGAAGCTTTCTTT.

The chain couples TRBV7-2 to TRBJ1-5; D gene uncertain. The germline V gene encodes CDR1 SGHTA and CDR2 FQGNSA. With 1 base removed from V and 7 bases from J, the gap between germline ends came to 11 bases. The CDR3 is made up of 14 amino acids. CDR3 coding DNA: TGTGCCAGCAGCTTAGGCCTGGCGGGGCAGCCCCAGCATTTT. Translated, it gives CASSLGLAGQPQHF. The full variable domain, completed using reference TRBV7-2 and TRBJ1-5, is GAGVSQSPSNKVTEKGKDVELRCDPISGHTALYWYRQSLGQGLEFLIYFQGNSAPDKSGLPSDRFSAERTGGSVSTLTIQRTQQEDSAVYLCASSLGLAGQPQHFGDGTRLSIL.

A few counts support this clone. This chain uses TRBV12-3 or TRBV12-4 with TRBJ2-7; 7 bases match TRBD1. V lost 6 bases and J lost 3; bases outside the gene matches: 5. The CDR3 loop spans 13 amino acids. CDR3 in amino acids: CASRWDSFYEQYF. The CDR3 bases are TGTGCCAGCAGGTGGGACAGCTTCTACGAGCAGTACTTC.

This clone has just a few counts. The rearrangement joins TRBV9 to TRBJ1-6; D is perhaps TRBD1 (5 bases). Germline values: CDR1 SGDLS, CDR2 YYNGEE. The CDR3 totals 13 residues. Trimming pared 2 bases from V and 14 bases from J, leaving 14 bases between. The CDR3 spells CASSVGAIQTLHF. The CDR3 DNA follows: TGTGCCAGCAGCGTTGGGGCAATTCAAACCCTCCACTTT.

The rearrangement joins TRBV5-1 to TRBJ1-1; 7 nucleotides align to TRBD1. This CDR3 is built from 14 residues. Germline CDR1 reads SGHRS; CDR2 reads YFSETQ. V lost 5 bases, J lost 3 bases, and 7 bases stayed unmatched. The CDR3: CASRLGGGYTEAFF. CDR3 nucleotide sequence: TGCGCCAGCAGGCTAGGGGGCGGGTACACTGAAGCTTTCTTT.

The V call is TRBV30, the J call TRBJ2-7; D might be TRBD1 (5 bases). Trimming shortened V by 2 bases and J by 3 bases, and 8 bases separated the two germline ends. The CDR3 has 12 amino acids. Germline values: CDR1 GTSNPN, CDR2 SVGIG (reference sequence). The CDR3 loop reads CAWSLRVYEQYF. CDR3 nucleotides: TGTGCCTGGAGTCTCAGGGTCTACGAGCAGTACTTC.

This clone was counted many times. V is TRBV29-1 and J is TRBJ1-2, with D possibly matching TRBD1 (5 bases). CDR3 size: 12 residues. V lost 7 bases and J 7 bases, leaving 16 bases between the germline ends. The germline V gene encodes CDR1 SQVTM and CDR2 ANQGSEA. This CDR3 reads CSARAGVTGYTF. CDR3 DNA: TGCAGCGCCCGGGCGGGGGTCACTGGCTACACCTTC.